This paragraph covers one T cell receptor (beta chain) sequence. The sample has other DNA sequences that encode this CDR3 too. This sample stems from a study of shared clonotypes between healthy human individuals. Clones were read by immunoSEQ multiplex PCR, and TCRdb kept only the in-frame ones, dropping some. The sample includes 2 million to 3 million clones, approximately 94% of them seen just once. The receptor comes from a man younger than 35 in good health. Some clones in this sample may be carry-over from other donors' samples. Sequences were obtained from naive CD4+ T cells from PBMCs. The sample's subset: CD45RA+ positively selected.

The CDR3 sequence is CASSIGVDTGELFF. As DNA, the CDR3 is TGTGCCAGTAGTATTGGGGTGGACACCGGGGAGCTGTTTTTT. The chain uses TRBV19 and TRBJ2-2; no clear D. The CDR3 is 14 residues long. Trimming left V 3 bases short and J 3 bases short, with 8 bases between. Germline values: CDR1 LNHDA, CDR2 SQIVND (reference sequence).